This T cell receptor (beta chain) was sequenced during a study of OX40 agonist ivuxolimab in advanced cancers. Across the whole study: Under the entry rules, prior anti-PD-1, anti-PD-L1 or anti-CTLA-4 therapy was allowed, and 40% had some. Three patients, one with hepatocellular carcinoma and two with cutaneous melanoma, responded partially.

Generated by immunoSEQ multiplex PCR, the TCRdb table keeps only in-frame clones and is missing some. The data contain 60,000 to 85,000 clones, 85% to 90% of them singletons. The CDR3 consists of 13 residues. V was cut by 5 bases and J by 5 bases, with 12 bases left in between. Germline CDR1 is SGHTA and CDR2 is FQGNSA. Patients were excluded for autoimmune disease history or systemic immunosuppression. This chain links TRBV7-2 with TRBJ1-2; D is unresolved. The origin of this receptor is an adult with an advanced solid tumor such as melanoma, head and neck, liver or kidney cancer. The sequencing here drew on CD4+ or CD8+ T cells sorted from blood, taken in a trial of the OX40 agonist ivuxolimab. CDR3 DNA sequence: TGTGCCAGCAGCCGAAAGGAGAGATATGGCTACACCTTC. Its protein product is CASSRKERYGYTF.